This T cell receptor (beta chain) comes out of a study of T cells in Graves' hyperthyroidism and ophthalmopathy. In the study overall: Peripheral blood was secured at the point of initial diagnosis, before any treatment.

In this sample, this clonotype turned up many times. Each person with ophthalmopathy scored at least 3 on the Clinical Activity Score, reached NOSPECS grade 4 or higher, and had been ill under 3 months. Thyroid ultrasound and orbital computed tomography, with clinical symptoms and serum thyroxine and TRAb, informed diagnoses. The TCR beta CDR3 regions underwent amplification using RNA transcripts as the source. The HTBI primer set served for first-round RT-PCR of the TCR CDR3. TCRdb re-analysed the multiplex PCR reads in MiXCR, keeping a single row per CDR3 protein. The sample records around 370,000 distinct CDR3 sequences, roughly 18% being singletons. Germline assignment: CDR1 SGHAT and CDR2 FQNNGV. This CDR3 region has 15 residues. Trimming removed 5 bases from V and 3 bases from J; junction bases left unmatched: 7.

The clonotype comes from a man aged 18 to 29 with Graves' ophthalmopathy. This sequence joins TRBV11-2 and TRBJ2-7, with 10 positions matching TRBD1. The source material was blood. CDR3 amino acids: CASSTSGTGVYEQYF. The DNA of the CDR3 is TGTGCCAGCAGCACCTCCGGGACAGGGGTCTACGAGCAGTACTTC.